The rows below give T cell receptor beta chains drawn from one sample of a study of blood T cell repertoires in COVID-19. Profiling relied on immunoSEQ multiplex PCR, and the TCRdb table lists in-frame clones only, not all of them. The table has roughly 70,000 clones, approximately 80% seen once. The sample consisted of peripheral blood. The origin of the receptors is a man in his 70s who had recovered from COVID-19. The CDR3 runs from the conserved cysteine through the conserved F or W. D genes are given only for firm matches. The size field is filled for only some rows; it gives once, few, many or a size class.

V: TRBV5-1
D: -
J: TRBJ1-4
size: -
CDR3: CASSLDPQGVLEKLFF
DNA: TGCGCCAGCAGCTTGGACCCACAGGGCGTATTAGAAAAACTGTTTTTT

V: TRBV5-1
D: -
J: TRBJ2-7
size: -
CDR3: CASSSISGGYEQYF
DNA: TGCGCCAGCAGCTCAATTAGCGGCGGCTACGAGCAGTACTTC

V: TRBV5-8
D: -
J: TRBJ1-1
size: few
CDR3: CASSFRATEAFF
DNA: TGTGCCAGCAGCTTCAGGGCGACTGAAGCTTTCTTT

V: TRBV5-4
D: TRBD2
J: TRBJ2-1
size: -
CDR3: CASSPGGSSYNEQFF
DNA: TGTGCCAGCAGCCCCGGGGGGAGTTCCTACAATGAGCAGTTCTTC

V: TRBV7-9
D: -
J: TRBJ1-6
size: -
CDR3: CASSLETGHPGNSPLHF
DNA: TGTGCCAGCAGCTTAGAAACAGGGCACCCAGGGAATTCACCCCTCCACTTT

V: TRBV9
D: -
J: TRBJ1-1
size: -
CDR3: CASSQVGGNTEAFF
DNA: TGTGCCAGCAGCCAGGTGGGGGGGAACACTGAAGCTTTCTTT

V: TRBV11-2
D: TRBD1
J: TRBJ2-7
size: -
CDR3: CASSFLSGTGLTHEQYF
DNA: TGTGCCAGCAGCTTTTTATCAGGGACAGGGCTAACTCACGAGCAGTACTTC

V: TRBV7-3
D: -
J: TRBJ1-1
size: -
CDR3: CASSLKGDMEAFF
DNA: TGTGCCAGCAGCTTAAAGGGGGATATGGAAGCTTTCTTT

V: TRBV2
D: TRBD2
J: TRBJ2-7
size: -
CDR3: CASGDSGGAEINEQYF
DNA: TGTGCCAGCGGAGATAGCGGGGGGGCCGAGATCAACGAGCAGTACTTC

V: TRBV10-3
D: -
J: TRBJ1-1
size: -
CDR3: CAIRRGYDTEAFF
DNA: TGTGCCATCAGGAGGGGGTATGACACTGAAGCTTTCTTT

V: TRBV2
D: -
J: TRBJ2-3
size: -
CDR3: CASAKMGGDTQYF
DNA: TGTGCCAGCGCGAAGATGGGGGGAGATACGCAGTATTTT

V: TRBV4-2
D: TRBD1
J: TRBJ1-5
size: -
CDR3: CASSQDPPLTGGHQPQHF
DNA: TGTGCCAGCAGCCAAGATCCCCCCTTGACAGGGGGACATCAGCCCCAGCATTTT

V: TRBV18
D: TRBD2
J: TRBJ2-1
size: -
CDR3: CASSPPVGLVNLGQFF
DNA: TGTGCCAGCTCACCACCAGTCGGACTAGTTAACTTGGGGCAGTTCTTC

V: TRBV27
D: TRBD2
J: TRBJ2-5
size: few
CDR3: CASSSGGSQETQYF
DNA: TGTGCCAGCAGTTCGGGGGGGAGTCAAGAGACCCAGTACTTC

V: TRBV6-6
D: -
J: TRBJ1-4
size: -
CDR3: CASSSTAQNEKLFF
DNA: TGTGCCAGCAGTTCGACAGCACAGAATGAAAAACTGTTTTTT

V: TRBV27
D: -
J: TRBJ2-1
size: -
CDR3: CASSSYDWQFF
DNA: TGTGCCAGCAGTTCCTATGACTGGCAGTTCTTC

V: TRBV7-6
D: TRBD2
J: TRBJ2-7
size: once
CDR3: CASSSTSSGGPYEQYF
DNA: TGTGCCAGCAGCTCCACTTCGAGCGGGGGGCCGTACGAGCAGTACTTC

V: TRBV6-5
D: -
J: TRBJ1-2
size: -
CDR3: CASLDRNYGYTF
DNA: TGTGCCAGCCTCGACAGGAACTATGGCTACACCTTC

V: TRBV27
D: -
J: TRBJ1-5
size: -
CDR3: CASIEVGETGNQPQHF
DNA: TGTGCCAGCATTGAGGTTGGGGAGACCGGGAATCAGCCCCAGCATTTT

V: TRBV5-5
D: -
J: TRBJ1-6
size: few
CDR3: CASSLADSYSPLHF
DNA: TGTGCCAGCAGCTTGGCGGACAGCTATTCACCCCTCCACTTT

V: TRBV14
D: TRBD1
J: TRBJ1-3
size: -
CDR3: CASSRRGQGQNTIYF
DNA: TGTGCCAGCAGCCGCCGGGGACAGGGCCAAAACACCATATATTTT

V: TRBV14
D: TRBD1
J: TRBJ2-2
size: -
CDR3: CASSQGRGIGELFF
DNA: TGTGCCAGCAGCCAAGGCAGGGGGATCGGGGAGCTGTTTTTT

V: TRBV5-1
D: TRBD2
J: TRBJ2-5
size: -
CDR3: CASSPVTGRGETQYF
DNA: TGCGCCAGCAGCCCCGTAACCGGGCGGGGGGAGACCCAGTACTTC

V: TRBV11-2
D: -
J: TRBJ1-6
size: -
CDR3: CASSSHLTRTGFGSPLHF
DNA: TGTGCCAGCAGCTCCCACCTCACTAGGACGGGCTTTGGGTCACCCCTCCACTTT

V: TRBV19
D: TRBD1
J: TRBJ1-5
size: -
CDR3: CASSTPTGGYYQPQHF
DNA: TGTGCCAGTAGTACCCCGACAGGGGGTTACTATCAGCCCCAGCATTTT

V: TRBV6-1
D: TRBD1
J: TRBJ1-2
size: -
CDR3: CASSGSNRGLASGYTF
DNA: TGTGCCAGCAGTGGGTCCAACAGGGGGCTAGCGAGTGGCTACACCTTC

V: TRBV5-1
D: -
J: TRBJ2-2
size: once
CDR3: CASSSPPAGELFF
DNA: TGCGCCAGCAGTTCTCCCCCCGCCGGGGAGCTGTTTTTT